This T cell receptor beta chain was sequenced for a study of T cell repertoires in cytomegalovirus infection. Study-wide background: Recently described HLA-C-restricted plus well-studied HLA-B-restricted CMV epitopes were used.

A single record per CDR3 protein comes from TCRdb applying MiXCR to the reads. The sample has over 250,000 distinct CDR3 sequences, 22% seen once. In its sample, this clonotype was seen many times. Its antigen is as yet unknown. Germline CDR1 is SGHVS and CDR2 is FQNEAQ. V trimming: 1 base; J trimming: 7 bases; junction bases outside the gene matches: 4. The CDR3 runs to 15 residues. The V call is TRBV7-8, the J call TRBJ1-2; 12 bases are a match to TRBD1. The clonotype was recovered from a human donor in good health (CMV status not recorded). Some clones in this sample may be carry-over from other donors' samples. The sample was cultured PBMCs, taken from culture after CMV antigen stimulation. Here the CDR3 reads CASSLEGQGAIGYTF. The CDR3 DNA is TGTGCCAGCAGCTTAGAGGGACAGGGGGCGATTGGCTACACCTTC.